Listed below are T cell receptor beta chains from one sample, sequenced in a study of cytomegalovirus exposure and HLA in healthy donors. Profiling relied on immunoSEQ multiplex PCR, and the TCRdb table lists in-frame clones only, not all of them. Seen here are roughly 120,000 clones, around 64% observed once, and the top ten hold roughly 9%. The sample taken for sequencing was PBMCs. These receptors were obtained from a man between 25 and 39 years old in good health and CMV-seropositive. The CDR3 runs from the conserved cysteine through the conserved F or W. The order of the fields is J gene, V gene, D gene, clone size, CDR3 DNA, CDR3 protein. D genes are given only for firm matches. Clone size appears in some rows only: once, few, many, or a class for an expanded clone.

TRBJ1-2 | TRBV9 | TRBD1 | - | TGTGCCAGCAGCGTACGGAGTCAGGGGGATGGCTACACCTTC | CASSVRSQGDGYTF
TRBJ2-1 | TRBV27 | TRBD2 | - | TGTGCCAGTCACGGGACTAGCGGGAGCTCCTACAATGAGCAGTTCTTC | CASHGTSGSSYNEQFF
TRBJ2-7 | TRBV6-1 | - | few | TGTGCCAGCAGTGAACTCGGACTGAGCTCCTACGAGCAGTACTTC | CASSELGLSSYEQYF
TRBJ2-3 | TRBV7-2 | - | - | TGTGCCAGCAGCCCCGCCATCGGGTTTCGATCCACAGATACGCAGTATTTT | CASSPAIGFRSTDTQYF
TRBJ2-5 | TRBV9 | - | - | TGTGCCAGCAGCGTAGGGGGCGGAAGGGGGGGAGAAGAGACCCAGTACTTC | CASSVGGGRGGEETQYF
TRBJ1-5 | TRBV5-1 | - | - | TGCGCCAGCAGCCCGACAGGCGCCCCGCCCCAGCATTTT | CASSPTGAPPQHF
TRBJ2-7 | TRBV5-4 | TRBD1 | few | TGTGCCAGCAGCTTTGGGACAGGGGGAATCTACGAGCAGTACTTC | CASSFGTGGIYEQYF
TRBJ1-3 | TRBV6-4 | - | - | TGTGCCAGCAGTGACAACGCCGGTGGCTCTGGAAACACCATATATTTT | CASSDNAGGSGNTIYF
TRBJ2-1 | TRBV9 | TRBD2 | - | TGTGCCAGCAGCGGACCGGGACTAGCGTCTAATGAGCAGTTCTTC | CASSGPGLASNEQFF
TRBJ2-3 | TRBV15 | TRBD2 | few | TGTGCCACCAGCAGAGTAGCGGGAGGGCCCAATACGCAGTATTTT | CATSRVAGGPNTQYF
TRBJ2-2 | TRBV30 | TRBD2 | - | TGTGCCTGTAGCGGGGGGGCAGCTAACACCGGGGAGCTGTTTTTT | CACSGGAANTGELFF
TRBJ1-1 | TRBV9 | - | once | TGTGCCAGCAGCGTAGAGGTTGGGCACACTGAAGCTTTCTTT | CASSVEVGHTEAFF
TRBJ2-1 | TRBV4-2 | - | - | TGTGCCAGCAGCCAAGCTCCTCGGGAGAGCAATGAGCAGTTCTTC | CASSQAPRESNEQFF
TRBJ1-1 | TRBV6-5 | TRBD1 | - | TGTGCCAGCAGGCGCCCTGGGACAGACATTGAAGCTTTCTTT | CASRRPGTDIEAFF
TRBJ2-2 | TRBV5-6 | - | - | TGTGCCAGCAGCTTGGTGTCCCAGGGGTCCGCCGGGGAGCTGTTTTTT | CASSLVSQGSAGELFF
TRBJ2-5 | TRBV5-1 | TRBD1 | - | TGCGCCAGCAGCCCCGGGACAAGACAGGGCCAAGAGACCCAGTACTTC | CASSPGTRQGQETQYF
TRBJ2-1 | TRBV27 | TRBD1 | - | TGTGCCAGCAGTCCAGACAGGGGAGATACCTCCTACAATGAGCAGTTCTTC | CASSPDRGDTSYNEQFF